The 20 T cell receptor beta chains below were found in one sample sequenced in a study of technical replicates of blood from several donors. Using immunoSEQ multiplex PCR, the repertoire was profiled, and TCRdb retains in-frame clones only, with some absent. The table includes around 80,000 clones, approximately 90% detected once. The specimen sequenced was T cells isolated from PBMCs. These receptors came from a human donor in good health.

The rearrangement links TRBV4-2 to TRBJ2-3; D call uncertain. CDR1 and CDR2 from the germline V gene are LGHNA and YNFKEQ. The CDR3 loop spans 13 amino acids. The V end was cut by 2 bases, the J end by 6 bases, with 9 bases between. CDR3 nucleotides: TGTGCCAGCAGCCAATCCGGTTCGGATACGCAGTATTTT. It specifies CASSQSGSDTQYF.

The chain couples TRBV10-1 to TRBJ2-7, with D unresolved. Germline loops: CDR1 WNHNN, CDR2 SYGVQD (reference sequence). V was pared by 8 bases and J by 0 bases, with 11 bases between. This CDR3 comprises 13 residues. CDR3 bases: TGCGCCAGCTCAGGATCCTCCTCCTACGAGCAGTACTTC. Amino acid sequence: CASSGSSSYEQYF.

J is TRBJ1-2 and V is TRBV18; TRBD1 is a possible D gene (5 bases). CDR1 KGHSH and CDR2 LQKENI come from the germline V gene. Trimming stripped 3 bases from V and 3 bases from J, with 14 bases between. The CDR3 sequence is 15 residues long. Here the CDR3 reads CASSPGPGVDYGYTF. CDR3 in DNA: TGTGCCAGCTCACCGGGCCCGGGGGTGGACTATGGCTACACCTTC.

The chain joins TRBV6-1 to TRBJ1-5; the D gene is possibly TRBD1 (5 bases). The CDR3 contains 14 residues. In germline, CDR1 is MNHNS, CDR2 SASEGT. V shed 4 bases and J shed 4 bases, with 11 bases lying between them. The CDR3 nucleotides read TGTGCCAGCAGTGGGGCCGGGGGGAATCAGCCCCAGCATTTT. This gives the protein CASSGAGGNQPQHF.

This clone was seen a single time. This rearrangement joins TRBV28 to TRBJ2-7; TRBD2 matches at 7 bases. The germline CDR1 and CDR2 sequences are MDHEN and SYDVKM. CDR3 length: 15 residues. Losses at the gene ends were 6 bases for V and 0 bases for J; bases not matched to a gene: 8. The CDR3 bases are TGTGCCAGCAGCACTCTAGCGGCAAGCTCCTACGAGCAGTACTTC. This sequence encodes CASSTLAASSYEQYF.

The chain is built from TRBV5-5 and TRBJ2-7; D is possibly TRBD1 (6 bases). The CDR3 loop spans 13 amino acids. V lost 1 base, J lost 3 bases, and 8 bases lay in between. Germline V gene lookup returns CDR1 SGHKS and CDR2 YYEKEE (reference sequence). The CDR3 here is CASSLQGNYEQYF. For the CDR3, the DNA is TGTGCCAGCAGCTTGCAGGGGAACTACGAGCAGTACTTC.

This rearrangement joins TRBV18 to TRBJ1-1; D uncertain. The germline V gene encodes CDR1 KGHSH and CDR2 LQKENI. V lost 3 bases and J lost 5, with 10 bases in between. This CDR3 comprises 13 residues. The CDR3 sequence is CASSPARDTEAFF. CDR3 DNA sequence: TGTGCCAGCTCACCCGCGAGGGATACTGAAGCTTTCTTT.

This clone occurred a few times. This chain uses TRBV5-6 with TRBJ2-5; no definite D call. Trimming stripped 1 base from V and 4 bases from J, with 8 bases between. Germline CDR1 is SGHDT and CDR2 is YYEEEE. CDR3 length: 13 amino acids. CDR3 sequence: CASSLPMRETQYF. CDR3 DNA: TGTGCCAGCAGCTTGCCAATGAGAGAGACCCAGTACTTC.

The chain recombines TRBV5-1 with TRBJ1-1, with 10 bases aligning to TRBD1. In germline, CDR1 is SGHRS, CDR2 YFSETQ. The V and J ends lost 4 bases and 0 bases, in that order; junction bases with no gene match: 6. This CDR3 region has 16 residues. Written as DNA, the CDR3 is TGCGCCAGCAGCACCGGACAGGGGGGAATGAACACTGAAGCTTTCTTT. It yields the protein CASSTGQGGMNTEAFF.

The V and J genes are TRBV7-3 and TRBJ1-1; a weak D match, TRBD1 (5 bases). The germline CDR1 and CDR2 sequences are SGHTA and FQGTGA. Trimming pared 5 bases from V and 10 bases from J, leaving 17 bases between. The length of the CDR3 is 13 residues. The CDR3, as DNA: TGTGCCAGCAGCCCAACTCATAGGGGAACAGCTTTCTTT. It yields the protein CASSPTHRGTAFF.

This chain joins TRBV27 and TRBJ2-1, with D possibly being TRBD2 (5 bases). The CDR3 sequence is 14 residues long. Trimming took off 1 base at V and 6 bases at J, with 10 bases between the two ends. From germline, CDR1 is MNHEY and CDR2 SMNVEV (reference sequence). The CDR3 DNA is TGTGCCAGCAGTTTATGGTCGGGGAGCAATGAGCAGTTCTTC. It is translated as CASSLWSGSNEQFF.

In DNA form, the CDR3 reads TGCGCCAGCAGCTTGGAGGGAGGAATGGAGACCCAGTACTTC. Its translation is CASSLEGGMETQYF. V gene TRBV5-1 combines with J gene TRBJ2-5; a possible D gene is TRBD2 (6 bases). V shed 0 bases and J shed 5 bases, with 11 bases lying between them. Germline V lookup: CDR1 SGHRS, CDR2 YFSETQ. The CDR3 has 14 residues.

This rearrangement joins TRBV6-6 to TRBJ1-2, with D tentatively TRBD1 (6 bases). The germline CDR1 and CDR2 sequences are MNHNY and SVGAGI (reference sequence). Trimming cost V 7 bases and J 8 bases, with 11 bases left between them. The CDR3 has 11 amino acids. The CDR3 DNA reads as TGTGCCAGCACGGGGGGCGGGGGCTACACCTTC. Its protein product is CASTGGGGYTF.

The chain employs TRBV19 and TRBJ1-4, with 7 bases matching TRBD1. The junction had 4 bases not matched to a gene; V was cut back by 3 bases and J by 0 bases. Germline CDR1 LNHDA, CDR2 SQIVND (reference sequence). The CDR3 length is 16 residues. CDR3 amino acids: CASSIRGVATNEKLFF. CDR3 coding DNA: TGTGCCAGTAGTATCAGGGGGGTTGCAACTAATGAAAAACTGTTTTTT.

The gene calls are TRBV2 and TRBJ1-2; tentative D call: TRBD1 (5 bases). CDR1 is SNHLY and CDR2 is FYNNEI in the germline V gene. This CDR3 is 14 amino acids long. Trimming left V 7 bases short and J 0 bases short, with 12 bases between. The CDR3 here is CASTQDYSNYGYTF. In DNA form, the CDR3 reads TGTGCCAGCACACAGGATTACTCTAACTATGGCTACACCTTC.

A single count supports this clone. The chain combines TRBV12-5 with TRBJ2-2; D is uncertain. V lost 4 bases and J 7 bases, leaving 7 bases between the germline ends. CDR3 length: 12 residues. Germline lookup yields CDR1 LGHNT and CDR2 FRNRAP. The CDR3 DNA reads TGTGCTAGTGGTTCTTTTTTCGGGGAGCTGTTTTTT. It translates to CASGSFFGELFF.

V is TRBV6-1 and J is TRBJ1-4; possible D gene TRBD1, 5 bases. The CDR3 extends over 16 amino acids. Germline V gives CDR1 MNHNS, CDR2 SASEGT. The V and J ends lost 3 bases and 7 bases respectively, with 18 bases between them. The CDR3 loop is CASSEGPGTWGEKLFF. CDR3 sequence (DNA): TGTGCCAGCAGTGAGGGGCCCGGTACCTGGGGTGAAAAACTGTTTTTT.

The V gene is TRBV29-1, the J gene TRBJ2-2; D ambiguous. This CDR3 contains 13 residues. V was cut by 5 bases and J by 5 bases, with 12 bases left in between. CDR1 and CDR2 (germline): SQVTM, ANQGSEA. CDR3 protein: CSVFAPGTGELFF. The CDR3 coding sequence is TGCAGCGTTTTCGCCCCCGGGACCGGGGAGCTGTTTTTT.

The chain combines TRBV25-1 with TRBJ1-2; D unresolved. Germline CDR1 and CDR2: MGHDK and SYGVNS. The germline V and J ends were trimmed by 6 bases and 0 bases, with 8 bases remaining between them. CDR3 length: 13 amino acids. The CDR3 spells CASRPGANYGYTF. As DNA, the CDR3 is TGTGCCAGCAGACCGGGAGCTAACTATGGCTACACCTTC.

V usage is TRBV7-3 and J usage is TRBJ2-6; maybe TRBD1 (5 bases). This CDR3 has 13 residues. V dropped 10 bases and J dropped 10 bases, with 17 bases sitting between them. Germline CDR1 SGHTA, CDR2 FQGTGA. The CDR3 loop is CATAQGSSNVLTF. Here the CDR3 DNA reads TGTGCCACGGCGCAGGGAAGCAGTAACGTCCTGACTTTC. Full variable domain (outside the CDR3, taken from reference TRBV7-3 and TRBJ2-6): GAGVSQTPSNKVTEKGKYVELRCDPISGHTALYWYRQSLGQGPEFLIYFQGTGAADDSGLPNDRFFAVRPEGSVSTLKIQRTERGDSAVYLCATAQGSSNVLTFGAGSRLTVL.